These 9 T cell receptor beta chains originate from one sample sequenced in a study of blood T cell repertoires in COVID-19. Repertoires were generated with immunoSEQ multiplex PCR, while TCRdb's copy carries only in-frame clones and drops some. The sample consists of tens of thousands of clones, 89% of them appearing once. The sequencing input was peripheral blood. The receptors come from a man between 60 and 70 years old with acute or convalescent COVID-19.

The CDR3 loop is CASSRTAGTRVRGTGELFF. CDR3 nucleotides: TGTGCCAGCAGCCGGACGGCCGGGACTAGGGTTCGTGGCACCGGGGAGCTGTTTTTT. This chain joins TRBV3-1 (or the pseudogene TRBV3-2) and TRBJ2-2; 8 bases line up with TRBD2. This CDR3 region has 19 residues. Germline trimming cut 4 bases from V and 4 bases from J; bases unmatched to any gene: 17. Per the germline V gene, CDR1 is LGHDT and CDR2 is YNNKEL (reference sequence).

The chain is built from TRBV6-5 and TRBJ1-5; 8 bases match TRBD1. The CDR3 sequence is 16 residues long. Germline V lookup: CDR1 MNHEY, CDR2 SVGAGI. The trim removed 4 bases at V and 7 bases at J, leaving 12 bases unmatched. The CDR3 is CASSSVQGAPRQPQHF. CDR3 DNA sequence: TGTGCCAGCAGTTCCGTCCAGGGGGCCCCTCGGCAGCCCCAGCATTTT.

On this clone itself: Other DNA sequences within the sample encode an identical CDR3. This sequence joins TRBV2 and TRBJ1-6, with unresolved D. Germline loops: CDR1 SNHLY, CDR2 FYNNEI. The CDR3 spans 14 residues. Trimming removed 0 bases from V and 7 bases from J, with 7 bases in between. The CDR3 here is CASSEARVNSPLHF. The DNA of the CDR3 is TGTGCCAGCAGTGAAGCCCGGGTGAATTCACCCCTCCACTTT.

This rearrangement joins TRBV27 to TRBJ2-2, with a weak D call TRBD1 (5 bases). Trimming removed 5 bases from V and 1 base from J, with 17 bases in between. The CDR3 spans 17 residues. Germline V gene data show CDR1 as MNHEY and CDR2 as SMNVEV (reference sequence). The CDR3 here is CASSPTPRARNTGELFF. CDR3 bases: TGTGCCAGCAGTCCGACCCCCAGGGCGAGGAACACCGGGGAGCTGTTTTTT.

The chain employs TRBV10-3 and TRBJ1-6, with D possibly TRBD1 on 6 matching bases. Germline-derived CDR1 and CDR2 are ENHRY and SYGVKD. CDR3 length equals 14 residues. V was cut by 10 bases and J by 0 bases, with 10 bases left in between. This CDR3 reads CATADSSYNSPLHF. The CDR3 DNA sequence: TGTGCCACCGCGGACAGCTCCTATAATTCACCCCTCCACTTT.

This chain uses TRBV11-3 with TRBJ2-3; D might be TRBD2 (5 bases). The CDR3 length is 13 residues. CDR1 is SGHNT, CDR2 YENEEA, per germline. Trimming removed 5 bases from V and 5 bases from J, with 11 bases in between. CDR3 amino acids: CASSPPGGDTQYF. CDR3 nucleotide sequence: TGTGCCAGCAGCCCCCCAGGAGGAGATACGCAGTATTTT.

The gene calls are TRBV6-6 and TRBJ1-1; D gene unclear. This CDR3 contains 14 residues. CDR1 and CDR2 from the germline V gene are MNHNY and SVGAGI (reference sequence). The V end was cut by 2 bases, the J end by 0 bases, with 7 bases between. CDR3: CASSYRGMNTEAFF. The CDR3 bases are TGTGCCAGCAGTTACCGGGGTATGAACACTGAAGCTTTCTTT.

The V and J genes are TRBV24-1 and TRBJ2-3; tentatively, D is TRBD1 (6 bases). Germline CDR1 is KGHDR and CDR2 is SFDVKD. The CDR3 has 13 amino acids. Trimming removed 6 bases from V and 2 bases from J, with 8 bases in between. The DNA for the CDR3 is TGTGCCACCAGTAGGACAGCCACAGATACGCAGTATTTT. Amino acid sequence: CATSRTATDTQYF.

The J gene is TRBJ2-5, the V gene TRBV3-1 (or the pseudogene TRBV3-2), with 10 bases matching TRBD2. This CDR3 contains 19 residues. CDR1 is LGHDT, CDR2 YNNKEL, per germline (reference sequence). Unmatched junction bases numbered 20, after V lost 5 bases and J lost 5 bases. This chain's CDR3 is CASSSVPAGGLTPRETQYF. As DNA, the CDR3 is TGTGCCAGCAGCTCAGTGCCAGCGGGGGGGCTGACGCCCCGGGAGACCCAGTACTTC.